The present T cell receptor (beta chain) was sequenced within a study of cytomegalovirus exposure and HLA in healthy donors. Method: immunoSEQ multiplex PCR; TCRdb's copy keeps in-frame clones and lacks some. The sample holds 150,000 to 200,000 clones; more than 75% are singletons and the top ten take 1.4% to 1.5%. The CDR3 contains 14 residues. The V segment lost 9 bases and the J segment 4 bases; nucleotides outside the gene matches: 12. Germline V CDR1 and CDR2: SEHNR, FQNEAQ (reference sequence). Sequences were obtained from PBMCs. The gene calls are TRBV7-9 and TRBJ2-7, with TRBD1 matching over 7 bases. This TCR was sampled from a woman between 18 and 29 years old in good health and CMV-seronegative. The CDR3 coding sequence is TGTGCCAGGCTAAGAGCCGACAGGGCGTACGAGCAGTACTTC. It specifies CARLRADRAYEQYF.